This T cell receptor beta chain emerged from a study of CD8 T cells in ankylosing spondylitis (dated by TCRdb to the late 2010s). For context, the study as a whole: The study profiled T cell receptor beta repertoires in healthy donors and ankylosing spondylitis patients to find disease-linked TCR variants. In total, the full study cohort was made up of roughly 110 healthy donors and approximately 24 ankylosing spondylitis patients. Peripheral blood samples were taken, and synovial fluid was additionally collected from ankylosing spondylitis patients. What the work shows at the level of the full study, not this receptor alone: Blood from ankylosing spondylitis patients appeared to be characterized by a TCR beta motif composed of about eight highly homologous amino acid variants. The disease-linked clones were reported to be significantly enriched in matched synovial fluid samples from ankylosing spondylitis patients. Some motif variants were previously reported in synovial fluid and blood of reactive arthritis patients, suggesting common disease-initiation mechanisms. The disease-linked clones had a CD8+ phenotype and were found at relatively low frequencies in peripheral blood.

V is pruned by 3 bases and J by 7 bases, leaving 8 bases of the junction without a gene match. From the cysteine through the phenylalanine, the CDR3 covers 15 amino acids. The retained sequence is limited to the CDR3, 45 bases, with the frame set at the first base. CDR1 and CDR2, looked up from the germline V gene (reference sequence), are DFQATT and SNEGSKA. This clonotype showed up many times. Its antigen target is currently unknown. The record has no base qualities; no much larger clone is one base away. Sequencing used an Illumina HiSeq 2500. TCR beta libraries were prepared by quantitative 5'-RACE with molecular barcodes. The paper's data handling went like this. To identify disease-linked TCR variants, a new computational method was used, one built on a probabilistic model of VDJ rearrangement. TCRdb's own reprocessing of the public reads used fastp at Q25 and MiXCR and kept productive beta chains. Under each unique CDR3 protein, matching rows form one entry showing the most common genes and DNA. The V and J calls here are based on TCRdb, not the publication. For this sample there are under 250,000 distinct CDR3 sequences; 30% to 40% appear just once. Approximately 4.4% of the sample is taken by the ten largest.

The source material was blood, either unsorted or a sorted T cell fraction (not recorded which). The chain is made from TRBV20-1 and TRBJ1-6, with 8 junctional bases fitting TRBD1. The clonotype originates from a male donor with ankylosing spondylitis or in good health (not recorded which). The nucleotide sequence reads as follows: TGCAGTGCTAGTGCCTCCGGGACAGGCAATTCACCCCTCCACTTT. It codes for CSASASGTGNSPLHF.